A single sample is the source of the 22 T cell receptor beta chains below, sequenced in a study of T cell clonality in common variable immunodeficiency. The repertoire was sequenced with immunoSEQ multiplex PCR; TCRdb's copy has only in-frame clones and lacks some. This sample carries 50,000 to 60,000 clones and no singletons, and around 0.84% goes to the top ten. What was sequenced was peripheral blood mononuclear cells. The source of these receptors is a person aged 18 to 70 in good health.

This clone was seen repeatedly, ten times or more. Sequencing ends 3 residues short of the CDR3 end; the germline J gene provides the rest. The V and J genes are TRBV2 and TRBJ1-6, with D possibly matching TRBD1 (6 bases). V was pared by 5 bases and J by 12 bases, with 14 bases between. Germline V CDR1 and CDR2: SNHLY, FYNNEI. CDR3 length: 13 residues. Here the CDR3 reads CASSPGVDKPLHF. The CDR3 DNA, read in part, is TGTGCCAGCAGTCCAGGGGTGGATAAACCC. Drawing the rest from reference TRBV2 and TRBJ1-6, the complete variable domain is EPEVTQTPSHQVTQMGQEVILRCVPISNHLYFYWYRQILGQKVEFLVSFYNNEISEKSEIFDDQFSVERPDGSNFTLKIRSTKLEDSAMYFCASSPGVDKPLHFGNGTRLTVT.

There are many counts of this clone. The read ends 3 residues early relative to the CDR3; the germline J gene fills the gap. The chain uses TRBV18 and TRBJ2-3; TRBD1 aligns across 7 bases. This CDR3 contains 15 residues. Germline V gene data show CDR1 as KGHSH and CDR2 as LQKENI. Losses at the gene ends were 2 bases for V and 2 bases for J; bases not matched to a gene: 4. The CDR3 sequence is CASSPAGGITDTQYF. Partial CDR3 DNA: TGTGCCAGCTCACCAGCAGGGGGAATCACAGATACG.

The sample holds many counts of this clone. The sequence runs out 3 residues before the end of the CDR3; the remainder is reconstructed from the germline J gene. The rearrangement links TRBV19 to TRBJ2-7; a possible D gene is TRBD1 (5 bases). The CDR3 has 16 residues. CDR1 is LNHDA and CDR2 is SQIVND in the germline V gene (reference sequence). V was trimmed by 2 bases and J by 5 bases, leaving 19 bases between them. The sequenced CDR3 bases are TGTGCCAGTAGTATAAAGAGGCAGGGATTATTCCACGAG. It translates to CASSIKRQGLFHE. In full, the CDR3 is CASSIKRQGLFHEQYF.

On this clone: A single base separates this from a much larger clone, so it may be a read error. The read is 3 residues too short to cover the CDR3 end, so that end is filled in from the germline J gene. The genes are TRBV19 and TRBJ2-3; D remains unclear. CDR1 LNHDA and CDR2 SQIVND come from the germline V gene (reference sequence). The CDR3 length is 12 residues. CDR3 loop: CASGRVNQPQYF. The sequenced CDR3 bases are TGTGCCAGTGGAAGGGTCAATCAGCCG.

This clone was observed at least ten times. Coverage ceases 3 residues before the CDR3 finishes, and the germline J gene fills in the end. The rearrangement joins TRBV5-4 to TRBJ2-3, with 8 bases identical to TRBD1. Losses at the gene ends were 4 bases for V and 1 base for J; bases not matched to a gene: 5. CDR1 and CDR2 from the germline V gene are SGHNT and YYREEE (reference sequence). CDR3 length equals 15 residues. Partial CDR3 DNA: TGTGCCAGCAGCCTCGCGGGACAGGGCACAGATACG. Translating gives CASSLAGQGTDT. The entire CDR3 protein is CASSLAGQGTDTQYF.

This clone appeared many times. The sequence runs out 3 residues before the end of the CDR3; the remainder is reconstructed from the germline J gene. The V gene is TRBV18, the J gene TRBJ1-2, with TRBD1 matching over 7 bases. The CDR3 length is 16 residues. The J segment lost 2 bases and the V segment lost 2 bases, leaving 8 bases of the junction unmatched. Looked up from germline, CDR1 is KGHSH and CDR2 is LQKENI. The sequenced CDR3 bases are TGTGCCAGCTCACCATCCGACAGGGCCTTCAACTATGGC. Translating it yields CASSPSDRAFNYG. The entire CDR3 reads CASSPSDRAFNYGYTF.

There are a few counts of this clone. The part of the CDR3 DNA that was read is TGTGCCAGTAGTCCCCCTGACAGAAACACTGAA. Translation: CASSPPDRNTE. The entire CDR3 is CASSPPDRNTEAFF. The gene calls are TRBV19 and TRBJ1-1, with D tentatively TRBD1 (5 bases). The sequence runs out 3 residues before the end of the CDR3; the remainder is reconstructed from the germline J gene. Between the trimmed V and J ends, which lost 5 bases and 2 bases, there was a span of 12 bases. The CDR3 sequence is 14 residues long. Germline CDR1 LNHDA, CDR2 SQIVND (reference sequence).

This clone came up many times. The read terminates 3 residues before the CDR3 end, so the remaining end is supplied by the germline J gene. The chain recombines TRBV10-3 with TRBJ1-2; no definite D call. This CDR3 is built from 13 residues. Germline CDR1 reads ENHRY; CDR2 reads SYGVKD. Trimming shortened V by 6 bases and J by 4 bases, and 12 bases separated the two germline ends. The CDR3 loop is CAISSGGGYGYTF. The part of the CDR3 DNA that was read is TGTGCCATCAGCAGCGGCGGTGGCTATGGC.

This clone was detected many times. Read coverage stops 3 residues before the CDR3 terminus; the germline J gene supplies the remainder. The V call is TRBV9, the J call TRBJ2-5, with a tentative D call TRBD2 (5 bases). V was trimmed by 6 bases and J by 4 bases, leaving 16 bases between them. CDR3 size: 14 residues. Germline-derived CDR1 and CDR2 are SGDLS and YYNGEE. The sequenced part of the CDR3 DNA is TGTGCCAGCACCCCCCACGAGGGTAGAGAGACC. Translating gives CASTPHEGRET. The full CDR3 sequence reads CASTPHEGRETQYF.

There are many counts of this clone. Read coverage stops 3 residues before the CDR3 terminus; the germline J gene supplies the remainder. The chain joins TRBV11-2 to TRBJ1-1; D not certain. CDR1 and CDR2 (germline): SGHAT, FQNNGV. With 5 bases removed from V and 0 bases from J, the gap between germline ends came to 7 bases. There are 13 residues in the CDR3. CDR3 DNA (partial): TGTGCCAGCAGCCTACAGCTGAACACTGAA. It specifies CASSLQLNTE. The whole CDR3 reads CASSLQLNTEAFF.

This clone was seen more than once but under ten times. The read terminates 3 residues before the CDR3 end, so the remaining end is supplied by the germline J gene. The chain uses TRBV18 and TRBJ1-2; TRBD1 aligns across 8 bases. Germline CDR1 is KGHSH and CDR2 is LQKENI. This CDR3 spans 14 amino acids. CDR3 loop: CASSLGQGYGDYTF. The CDR3 DNA, read in part, is TGTGCCAGCTCCCTTGGACAGGGATATGGTGAC.

Only a few counts were recorded for this clone. The DNA ends 3 residues before the CDR3 does, and the rest of the CDR3 is filled in from the germline J gene. V usage is TRBV10-3 and J usage is TRBJ1-6; 8 bases map to TRBD1. Per germline, CDR1 ENHRY and CDR2 SYGVKD. CDR3 length: 14 residues. J lost 10 bases, V lost 4 bases, and 6 bases had no gene match. The CDR3: CAISGETGESPLHF. The covered CDR3 bases are TGTGCCATCAGTGGGGAGACAGGGGAATCACCC.

This clone was picked up a small number of times. The CDR3 end is not reached by the read, which stops 3 residues before it; the germline J gene fills it in. V usage is TRBV2 and J usage is TRBJ1-1, with 8 bases lining up with TRBD1. Looked up from germline, CDR1 is SNHLY and CDR2 is FYNNEI. CDR3 length: 15 amino acids. V shed 5 bases, J shed 4 bases, and the junction held 9 bases outside the gene matches. The part of the CDR3 DNA that was read is TGTGCCAGCAGTCGCAACTCAGGGGGCGGCACTGAA. Translated, it gives CASSRNSGGGTE. The whole CDR3 protein is CASSRNSGGGTEAFF.

This clone occurred many times. The read terminates 3 residues before the CDR3 end, so the remaining end is supplied by the germline J gene. V gene TRBV10-1 combines with J gene TRBJ2-4; the D gene is possibly TRBD1 (8 bases). CDR1 is WNHNN, CDR2 SYGVQD, per germline (reference sequence). This CDR3 has 15 amino acids. The CDR3 sequence: CASSTDRVGRETQYF. CDR3 bases read: TGCGCCAGCAGTACGGACAGGGTGGGGAGGGAGACT.

This clone was counted many times. Read sequence stops 3 residues before the CDR3 end, and the germline J gene provides the missing end. V is TRBV7-3 and J is TRBJ2-6; 9 nucleotides align to TRBD1. V was pared by 5 bases and J by 3 bases, with 2 bases of the junction left unmatched. The germline gives CDR1 SGHTA, CDR2 FQGTGA. The CDR3 covers 15 residues. CDR3 loop: CASSRTGDGANVLTF. The sequenced CDR3 bases are TGTGCCAGCAGCCGGACAGGGGATGGGGCCAACGTC.

This clone has ten or more counts. The DNA ends 3 residues before the CDR3 does, and the rest of the CDR3 is filled in from the germline J gene. This chain links TRBV9 with TRBJ2-5; 9 nucleotides align to TRBD1. Germline V gene data show CDR1 as SGDLS and CDR2 as YYNGEE. V gave up 3 bases and J gave up 5 bases; unmatched junction bases: 14. The CDR3 has 17 residues. The covered CDR3 bases are TGTGCCAGCAGCGAGACCTCGACAGGGGGGAACCGGGAGACC. This gives the protein CASSETSTGGNRET. In full, the CDR3 reads CASSETSTGGNRETQYF.

A note on this clone: The CDR3 goes on 3 residues after the read ends, and that part is filled in from the germline J gene. This chain links TRBV7-9 with TRBJ2-2, with a tentative D call TRBD1 (6 bases). Germline V gives CDR1 SEHNR, CDR2 FQNEAQ (reference sequence). The length of the CDR3 is 15 residues. The part of the CDR3 DNA that was read is TGTGCCAGCAGCTCCGGACAGACAACTAATGAAAAG. Protein sequence: CASSSGQTTNEK. The full CDR3 reads CASSSGQTTNEKLFF.

This clone appeared many times. With the read ending 3 residues before the CDR3 end, the germline J gene is used to fill in that end. The chain couples TRBV9 to TRBJ1-1, with 7 bases fitting TRBD1. V shed 0 bases, J shed 2 bases, and the junction held 4 bases outside the gene matches. The CDR3 consists of 15 residues. Germline V gene sequence: CDR1 SGDLS, CDR2 YYNGEE. The CDR3 reads CASSVAGGLNTEAFF. The CDR3 DNA, read in part, is TGTGCCAGCAGCGTAGCAGGGGGGCTAAACACTGAA.

This clone was recorded at least ten times. The missing CDR3 end, 3 residues past where the read stops, is filled in from the germline J gene. The gene calls are TRBV19 and TRBJ2-1, with TRBD1 matching 7 bases. The length of the CDR3 is 17 residues. Germline trimming cut 4 bases from V and 0 bases from J; bases unmatched to any gene: 9. Germline V gene data show CDR1 as LNHDA and CDR2 as SQIVND (reference sequence). CDR3 DNA, as far as it was read: TGTGCCAGTAGTAGCTGGGACAGTACAAGCTCCTACAATGAG. It encodes CASSSWDSTSSYNE. The full-length CDR3 reads as CASSSWDSTSSYNEQFF.

This clone was seen many times. The CDR3 is cut off 3 residues early in the read; its end comes from the germline J gene. The V gene is TRBV19, the J gene TRBJ2-1; 9 bases fit TRBD1. The CDR3 consists of 16 residues. J was trimmed by 2 bases and V by 4 bases; bases with no gene match: 6. Germline V gene data show CDR1 as LNHDA and CDR2 as SQIVND (reference sequence). The CDR3 spells CASSRTDRGPYNEQFF. CDR3 bases read: TGTGCCAGTAGTAGGACGGACAGGGGCCCCTACAATGAG.

In regard to this clone: The read ends 3 residues before the CDR3 terminus; that terminus is restored from the germline J gene. This sequence joins TRBV6-4 and TRBJ1-2; D not resolved. There are 15 residues in the CDR3. Germline lookup yields CDR1 MRHNA and CDR2 SNTAGT. CDR3 amino acids: CASSGQAGGGDDYTF. The CDR3 DNA, read in part, is TGTGCCAGCAGTGGTCAAGCGGGAGGCGGAGATGAC.

This clone was seen ten or more times. The CDR3 is cut off 3 residues early in the read; its end comes from the germline J gene. This chain links TRBV20-1 with TRBJ2-3; 9 bases align to TRBD2. After removal of 5 bases from V and 4 bases from J, the junction contained 13 bases not matched to a gene. The CDR3 extends over 16 amino acids. From germline, CDR1 is DFQATT and CDR2 SNEGSKA (reference sequence). Partial CDR3 DNA: TGCAGTGCTCCAAGGGCTAGCGGGATATTTTCAGATACG. It yields the protein CSAPRASGIFSDT. Given in full, the CDR3 is CSAPRASGIFSDTQYF.